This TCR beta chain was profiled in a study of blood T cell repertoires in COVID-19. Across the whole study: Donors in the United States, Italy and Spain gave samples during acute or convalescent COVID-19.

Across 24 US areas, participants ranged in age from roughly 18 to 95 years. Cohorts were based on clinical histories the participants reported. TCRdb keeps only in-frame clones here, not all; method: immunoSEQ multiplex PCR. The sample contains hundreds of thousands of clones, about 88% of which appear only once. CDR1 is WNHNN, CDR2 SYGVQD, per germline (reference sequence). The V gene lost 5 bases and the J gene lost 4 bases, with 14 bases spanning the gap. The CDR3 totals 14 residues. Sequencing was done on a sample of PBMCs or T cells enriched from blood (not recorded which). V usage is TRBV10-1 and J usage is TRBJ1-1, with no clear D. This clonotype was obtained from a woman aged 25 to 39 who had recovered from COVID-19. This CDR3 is CASSPPGRGTEAFF. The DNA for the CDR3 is TGCGCCAGCAGTCCTCCCGGCCGCGGCACTGAAGCTTTCTTT.